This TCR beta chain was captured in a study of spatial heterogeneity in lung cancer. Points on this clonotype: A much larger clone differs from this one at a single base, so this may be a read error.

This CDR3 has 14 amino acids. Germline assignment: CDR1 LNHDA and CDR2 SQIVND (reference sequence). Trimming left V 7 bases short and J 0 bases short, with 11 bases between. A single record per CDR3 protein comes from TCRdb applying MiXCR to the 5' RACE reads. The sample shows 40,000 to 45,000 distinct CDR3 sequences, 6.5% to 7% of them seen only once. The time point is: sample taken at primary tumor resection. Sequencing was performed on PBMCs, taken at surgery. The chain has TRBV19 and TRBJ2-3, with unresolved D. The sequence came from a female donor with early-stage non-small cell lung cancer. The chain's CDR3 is CASKWGYSTDTQYF. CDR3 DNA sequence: TGTGCCAGTAAATGGGGATACAGCACAGATACGCAGTATTTT.